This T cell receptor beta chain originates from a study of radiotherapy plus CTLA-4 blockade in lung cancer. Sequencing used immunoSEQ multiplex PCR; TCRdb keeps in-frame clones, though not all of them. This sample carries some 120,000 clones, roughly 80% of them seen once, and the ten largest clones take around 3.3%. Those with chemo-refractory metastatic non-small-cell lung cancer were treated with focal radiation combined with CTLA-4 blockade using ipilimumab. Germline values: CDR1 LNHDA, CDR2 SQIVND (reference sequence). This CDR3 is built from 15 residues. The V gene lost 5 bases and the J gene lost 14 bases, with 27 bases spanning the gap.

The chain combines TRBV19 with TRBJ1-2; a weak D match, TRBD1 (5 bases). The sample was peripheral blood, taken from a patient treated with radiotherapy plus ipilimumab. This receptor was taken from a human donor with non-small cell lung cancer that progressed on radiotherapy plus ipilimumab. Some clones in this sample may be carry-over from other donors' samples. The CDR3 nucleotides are TGTGCCAGTAGTGACGCCCCACCGGGACGCCCCTTGGGGACCTTC. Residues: CASSDAPPGRPLGTF.